This T cell receptor (beta chain) was sequenced in a study of T cells after yellow fever vaccination. Concerning this clonotype: Its antigen is still unknown.

In TCRdb, the 5' RACE reads were re-called with MiXCR into one record per CDR3 protein. The table lists fewer than 650,000 distinct CDR3 sequences, roughly a fifth of them singletons. Findings and limits, study-wide: Weaker overall, the secondary response nonetheless peaked faster (day 5 versus 15). High-abundance clonotypes from the bulk population could contaminate FACS-sorted repertoires.

The source of this sequence is a man younger than 35 who received the YFV17D yellow fever vaccine. Sample: PBMCs, taken roughly 20 days after the first yellow fever vaccination.

CDR3 protein: CASWEEGGNNEQFF. The CDR3, as DNA: TGTGCCAGTTGGGAGGAGGGCGGTAACAATGAGCAGTTCTTC. The chain links TRBV19 to TRBJ2-1; D is perhaps TRBD2 (6 bases). V was cut by 8 bases and J by 5 bases, with 16 bases left in between. Germline V gene sequence: CDR1 LNHDA, CDR2 SQIVND (reference sequence). The CDR3 is 14 residues long.